These 24 T cell receptor beta chains came from one sample sequenced in a study of molecular identifiers for immune sequencing clone quantification (dated 2018 in TCRdb). Libraries were constructed by PCR. Instrument used: NextSeq 500. The public sequencing data were trimmed at Q25 with fastp and processed into clonotypes with MiXCR by TCRdb, which kept only in-frame beta chains. Here each entry gathers all rows of one CDR3 protein and keeps the most common genes and DNA. The sample table records about 97,000 distinct CDR3 sequences; about a third of these occur just once. Together, the top ten hold 9% to 10% of the sample. What was sequenced was naive CD8+ T cells from blood, with Jurkat cell RNA spiked in. The meaning of the sample's cell subset or site label: FACS-sorted CD8+CD4-CCR7+CD45RA+ naive T cells. These receptors were taken from a human donor in good health. Some libraries in this study had Jurkat cell RNA spiked in.

This clonotype was picked up a small number of times. The chain links TRBV19 to TRBJ2-3; 7 bases are shared with TRBD2. V lost 7 bases to trimming and J lost 3 bases; unmatched junction nucleotides: 16. CDR3 length: 17 residues. In germline, CDR1 is LNHDA, CDR2 SQIVND (reference sequence). The CDR3 loop is CASTSVLKTSLTDTQYF. For the CDR3, the DNA is TGTGCCAGTACATCCGTCCTCAAGACTAGCCTTACAGATACGCAGTATTTT. Full variable domain (outside the CDR3, taken from reference TRBV19 and TRBJ2-3): DGGITQSPKYLFRKEGQNVTLSCEQNLNHDAMYWYRQDPGQGLRLIYYSQIVNDFQKGDIAEGYSVSREKKESFPLTVTSAQKNPTAFYLCASTSVLKTSLTDTQYFGPGTRLTVL.

In the case of this clonotype: This could be a read error, since a much larger clone is one nucleotide away. V is TRBV5-3 and J is TRBJ1-1; no clear D gene. Being an ORF, TRBV5-3 has a function that is uncertain. The CDR3 runs 15 residues. The CDR3 nucleotides read TGTGCCAGCAGCTCCTTCGACGGATGGAACACTGAAGCTTTCTTT. The encoded protein is CASSSFDGWNTEAFF.

The rearrangement uses TRBV6-2 or TRBV6-3 and TRBJ1-1; no firm D call. V was trimmed by 7 bases and J by 0 bases, leaving 9 bases between them. Germline assignment: CDR1 MNHEY and CDR2 SVGEGT. CDR3 length equals 13 residues. The CDR3 nucleotides read TGTGCCAGCAAGGTCTACCTGAACACTGAAGCTTTCTTT. Translation: CASKVYLNTEAFF.

Concerning this clonotype: This may be a read error, as it is one base from a much larger clone. This sequence joins TRBV19 and TRBJ2-2; D possibly corresponds to TRBD2 (5 bases). CDR1 and CDR2 from the germline V gene are LNHDA and SQIVND (reference sequence). This CDR3 spans 15 amino acids. CDR3 loop: CASSIVEDPTGELLF. The CDR3 nucleotides are TGTGCCAGTAGTATAGTGGAGGACCCCACCGGGGAGCTGTTATTT.

V gene TRBV14 combines with J gene TRBJ2-7; the match to TRBD2 covers 9 bases. The CDR3 sequence is 14 residues long. Looked up from germline, CDR1 is SGHDN and CDR2 is FVKESK. The ends lost 4 bases at V and 5 bases at J; junction bases unmatched: 6. The chain's CDR3 is CASSPKAGGHEQYF. The DNA for the CDR3 is TGTGCCAGCAGCCCAAAAGCGGGAGGCCACGAGCAGTACTTC. The full variable domain, in which reference TRBV14 and TRBJ2-7 provide the parts outside the CDR3, is EAGVTQFPSHSVIEKGQTVTLRCDPISGHDNLYWYRRVMGKEIKFLLHFVKESKQDESGMPNNRFLAERTGGTYSTLKVQPAELEDSGVYFCASSPKAGGHEQYFGPGTRLTVT.

Worth noting for this clonotype: This may be a read error: a much more frequent sequence differs by one nucleotide. This chain connects TRBV7-2 to TRBJ1-1; tentatively, D is TRBD1 (5 bases). Germline CDR1 is SGHTA and CDR2 is FQGNSA. This CDR3 spans 15 amino acids. CDR3 residues: CASSPKEGLNTGAFF. DNA for the CDR3: TGTGCCAGCAGCCCGAAGGAGGGGTTGAACACTGGAGCTTTCTTT.

Details on this clonotype: Compared with germline, one end of the junction differs, possibly owing to a read error. The chain joins TRBV2 to TRBJ1-4; 7 nucleotides match TRBD1. Germline CDR1 reads SNHLY; CDR2 reads FYNNEI. The CDR3 length is 15 residues. Here the CDR3 reads CACSEGPGQYEKLFF. The CDR3 nucleotides are TGTGCCTGCAGTGAAGGGCCGGGACAGTATGAAAAACTGTTTTTT.

A remark on this clonotype: At one end the junction does not follow the germline gene, possibly because of a read error. The chain carries TRBV5-3 and TRBJ2-3; TRBD2 agrees at 8 bases. TRBV5-3 is designated an ORF whose function remains uncertain. The length of the CDR3 is 17 residues. The DNA for the CDR3 is TGTGCCAGCAGCCCCCCCGGGGGGGGGGTGTCCACAGATCCGCAGTATTTT. It encodes CASSPPGGGVSTDPQYF.

Only a few counts were recorded for this clonotype. CDR3 DNA: TGCGCCAGCAGCCAAGATAGCAAATGGGAGACCCAGTACTTC. As protein: CASSQDSKWETQYF. The chain links TRBV4-3 to TRBJ2-5; D is undetermined. The germline V gene encodes CDR1 LGHNA and CDR2 YSLEER. CDR3 length: 14 residues. Deletions cut 0 bases from V and 5 bases from J, with 10 bases between.

The chain recombines TRBV19 with TRBJ1-5, with D possibly matching TRBD1 (6 bases). From germline, CDR1 is LNHDA and CDR2 SQIVND (reference sequence). The CDR3 sequence is 15 residues long. V lost 9 bases, J lost 0 bases, and 15 bases lay in between. The CDR3 loop reads CASQSGAISNQPQHF. The DNA of the CDR3 is TGTGCCAGCCAGTCAGGGGCCATTAGCAATCAGCCCCAGCATTTT. The variable domain in full, completed from reference TRBV19 and TRBJ1-5, reads DGGITQSPKYLFRKEGQNVTLSCEQNLNHDAMYWYRQDPGQGLRLIYYSQIVNDFQKGDIAEGYSVSREKKESFPLTVTSAQKNPTAFYLCASQSGAISNQPQHFGDGTRLSIL.

This clonotype has ten or more counts. The rearrangement joins TRBV6-5 to TRBJ2-7; TRBD1 aligns across 7 bases. Germline V gene sequence: CDR1 MNHEY, CDR2 SVGAGI. This CDR3 spans 13 amino acids. J was trimmed by 3 bases and V by 7 bases; bases with no gene match: 6. Here the CDR3 DNA reads TGTGCCAGCAATTCATGGGACAGCTACGAGCAGTACTTC. Its translation: CASNSWDSYEQYF.

For this clonotype: The final CDR3 position lacks the conserved phenylalanine or tryptophan, pointing to a likely read error. This sequence joins TRBV20-1 and TRBJ2-7; perhaps TRBD1 as D (6 bases). V lost 6 bases to trimming and J lost 2 bases, with 11 bases between them. This CDR3 spans 12 amino acids. Looked up from germline, CDR1 is DFQATT and CDR2 is SNEGSKA (reference sequence). CDR3 coding DNA: TGCAGTGCCCCGACAGGACCCTACGAGCAGTACTAC. Encoded protein: CSAPTGPYEQYY.

Notes on this clonotype: The junction does not match germline at one end; this may be a read error. The chain links TRBV6-1 to TRBJ1-2; D is perhaps TRBD1 (5 bases). Germline V gene data show CDR1 as MNHNS and CDR2 as SASEGT. The CDR3 runs to 16 residues. The CDR3 sequence: CASSEAGVREVYGCTF. CDR3 bases: TGTGCCAGCAGTGAAGCGGGGGTCCGGGAGGTCTATGGCTGCACCTTC.

Many counts were recorded for this clonotype. The chain joins TRBV6-2 or TRBV6-3 to TRBJ2-2; D remains ambiguous. Per the germline V gene, CDR1 is MNHEY and CDR2 is SVGEGT. Trimming left V 3 bases short and J 6 bases short, with 8 bases between. The CDR3 is 13 residues long. The CDR3 region is CASSYWHPGELFF. CDR3 coding DNA: TGTGCCAGCAGTTATTGGCATCCCGGGGAGCTGTTTTTT.

The genes are TRBV24-1 and TRBJ2-1; D is undetermined. V was shortened by 3 bases and J by 2 bases, with 13 bases between the two germline ends. Germline V gives CDR1 KGHDR, CDR2 SFDVKD. This CDR3 is 16 amino acids long. Here the CDR3 DNA reads TGTGCCACCAGTGATGCCGAGGCAGCGACCTACAATGAGCAGTTCTTC. Its translation is CATSDAEAATYNEQFF.

As to this clonotype: This may arise from a read error, as a much more abundant clone is one base away. The chain is built from TRBV9 and TRBJ2-3; 8 bases match TRBD2. CDR3 size: 15 residues. Germline values: CDR1 SGDLS, CDR2 YYNGEE. The CDR3 region is CVSSPSGRSTDTQYF. The CDR3 DNA is TGTGTCAGCAGCCCGAGCGGGAGAAGCACAGATACGCAGTATTTT.

In this sample, this clonotype turned up many times. The chain combines TRBV7-9 with TRBJ1-3; no clear D. V was cut by 4 bases and J by 0 bases, with 13 bases left in between. CDR1 is SEHNR and CDR2 is FQNEAQ in the germline V gene (reference sequence). The CDR3 extends over 16 amino acids. CDR3 protein: CASSSALPSSGNTIYF. The CDR3 nucleotides read TGTGCCAGCAGCTCCGCCCTCCCGAGCTCTGGAAACACCATATATTTT.

V gene TRBV25-1 combines with J gene TRBJ1-3, with D uncertain. Trimming cost V 2 bases and J 7 bases, with 6 bases left between them. The CDR3 consists of 12 residues. Germline V gene lookup returns CDR1 MGHDK and CDR2 SYGVNS. This chain's CDR3 is CASSEDGNTIYF. CDR3 coding DNA: TGTGCCAGCAGTGAAGATGGGAACACCATATATTTT.

In the case of this clonotype: At one end the junction does not follow the germline gene, possibly because of a read error. The chain joins TRBV20-1 to TRBJ2-7, with TRBD2 matching 11 bases. Germline assignment: CDR1 DFQATT and CDR2 SNEGSKA (reference sequence). This CDR3 comprises 14 residues. The CDR3 DNA reads as TGCTGTGCTAGTACTAGCGGGAGTTTCCACGAGCAGTACTTC. Encoded protein: CCASTSGSFHEQYF.

In its sample, this clonotype was seen a few times. The chain is built from TRBV6-1 and TRBJ2-4, with D hard to call. The CDR3 totals 16 residues. Trimming left V 1 base short and J 0 bases short, with 10 bases between. In germline, CDR1 is MNHNS, CDR2 SASEGT. CDR3 in amino acids: CASSEVAGLAKNIQYF. As DNA, the CDR3 is TGTGCCAGCAGTGAAGTGGCAGGTCTAGCCAAAAACATTCAGTACTTC.

The rearrangement uses TRBV29-1 and TRBJ2-3, with no clear D. CDR3 length: 13 amino acids. Germline V CDR1 and CDR2: SQVTM, ANQGSEA. With 7 bases removed from V and 4 bases from J, the gap between germline ends came to 15 bases. CDR3 residues: CSGLFGIADTQYF. In nucleotides, the CDR3 is TGCAGCGGCCTCTTCGGAATCGCAGATACGCAGTATTTT.

With regard to this clonotype: Because the CDR3 is missing its conserved closing phenylalanine or tryptophan, this is likely a read error. The gene calls are TRBV6-6 and TRBJ2-5; 10 positions match TRBD2. Unmatched junction bases numbered 4, after V lost 4 bases and J lost 5 bases. This CDR3 is 14 amino acids long. CDR1 and CDR2 from the germline V gene are MNHNY and SVGAGI (reference sequence). CDR3 DNA sequence: TGTGCCAGCAGTTCGGGGACTAGCGTGGAGACCCAGTACCTC. Its protein product is CASSSGTSVETQYL.

V is TRBV27 and J is TRBJ1-2; D may be TRBD1 (5 bases). Trimming removed 0 bases from V and 7 bases from J, with 12 bases in between. The CDR3 has 14 amino acids. The germline V gene has CDR1 MNHEY and CDR2 SMNVEV (reference sequence). In nucleotides, the CDR3 is TGTGCCAGCAGTTTATCGAGAGGGGAGGCTGGCTACACCTTC. It codes for CASSLSRGEAGYTF.

Only a few counts were recorded for this clonotype. The gene calls are TRBV29-1 and TRBJ2-1, with 9 bases identical to TRBD2. J was trimmed by 8 bases and V by 0 bases; bases with no gene match: 5. This CDR3 has 14 amino acids. The germline V gene has CDR1 SQVTM and CDR2 ANQGSEA. The CDR3 here is CSVEDRLAGYEQFF. The CDR3 DNA is TGCAGCGTTGAAGATCGGCTAGCGGGATATGAGCAGTTCTTC.